The 5 T cell receptor beta chains in this list originate from one sample, sequenced in a study of metastatic and nonmetastatic thyroid tumors. Via MiXCR, TCRdb re-called the PCR reads. The sample holds 30,000 to 45,000 clones, less than 25% seen once. The entire patient cohort was treatment-naive prior to thyroid surgery. Sequencing was done on a sample of blood. Receptors were obtained from a female donor with papillary thyroid cancer or a benign thyroid nodule (not recorded which). Some clones in this sample may be carry-over from other donors' samples.

A note on this clone: It may be a read error: a sequence one base away is much more abundant. Other DNA sequences from this sample encode an identical CDR3 as well. The gene calls are TRBV6-1 and TRBJ1-5; TRBD1 agrees at 7 bases. This CDR3 has 14 residues. J was trimmed by 7 bases and V by 5 bases; bases with no gene match: 8. Germline V gene data show CDR1 as MNHNS and CDR2 as SASEGT. The CDR3 here is CASSRQGANQPQHF. CDR3 nucleotide sequence: TGTGCCAGCAGTCGACAGGGTGCCAACCAGCCCCAGCATTTT.

In its sample, this clone was seen many times. CDR3 residues: CASSLGPGNQPQHF. CDR3 in DNA: TGTGCCAGCAGCTTGGGGCCTGGGAATCAGCCCCAGCATTTT. The chain has TRBV7-2 and TRBJ1-5; a weak D match, TRBD1 (5 bases). CDR1 is SGHTA, CDR2 FQGNSA, per germline. CDR3 length: 14 amino acids. V was pared by 3 bases and J by 4 bases, with 10 bases between.

This clone was seen ten or more times. The V call is TRBV2, the J call TRBJ2-7; D ambiguous. In germline, CDR1 is SNHLY, CDR2 FYNNEI. The CDR3 totals 13 residues. Trimming removed 7 bases from V and 6 bases from J, with 16 bases in between. The CDR3 region is CASNYRELGEQYF. Written as DNA, the CDR3 is TGTGCCAGCAATTATAGGGAATTAGGCGAGCAGTACTTC.

As regards this clone: One end of the junction is discordant with germline, which a read error may explain. This rearrangement joins TRBV9 to TRBJ1-2; 7 positions match TRBD1. This CDR3 comprises 15 residues. From germline, CDR1 is SGDLS and CDR2 YYNGEE. CDR3: CASGVESGGRDGYTF. CDR3 DNA: TGTGCCAGCGGCGTAGAGTCAGGGGGAAGGGATGGCTACACCTTT. Drawing the rest from reference TRBV9 and TRBJ1-2, the complete variable domain is DSGVTQTPKHLITATGQRVTLRCSPRSGDLSVYWYQQSLDQGLQFLIQYYNGEERAKGNILERFSAQQFPDLHSELNLSSLELGDSALYFCASGVESGGRDGYTFGSGTRLTVV.

This clone was detected a few times. A junction end diverges from the germline sequence, so it may reflect a read error. The chain recombines TRBV6-1 with TRBJ2-3; maybe TRBD2 (5 bases). CDR1 and CDR2 from the germline V gene are MNHNS and SASEGT. This CDR3 contains 16 residues. CDR3 residues: CASSEWTDLATYTQYF. The CDR3 DNA follows: TGTGCCAGCAGCGAGTGGACTGATTTAGCCACATATACGCAGTATTTT.